The next 5 T cell receptor beta chains were all read from a single sample in a study of cytomegalovirus exposure and HLA in healthy donors. TCRdb's copy holds only in-frame clones and misses some; the assay was immunoSEQ multiplex PCR. The data contain 130,000 or so clones, under 90% of them seen just once; the ten biggest clones take up approximately 3.5%. Sequenced sample: PBMCs. The receptors come from a man aged 25-45 years in good health and CMV-seronegative.

This clone appeared a single time. The chain is built from TRBV5-1 and TRBJ1-2, with D tentatively TRBD1 (5 bases). The CDR3 spans 16 residues. Per the germline V gene, CDR1 is SGHRS and CDR2 is YFSETQ. V was clipped by 4 bases and J by 0 bases, with 16 bases between them. CDR3 residues: CASSDRTGGANYGYTF. The DNA for the CDR3 is TGCGCCAGCAGCGATCGGACGGGGGGAGCTAACTATGGCTACACCTTC.

This chain connects TRBV20-1 to TRBJ2-7; 7 nucleotides align to TRBD1. Trimming took 6 bases from V and 2 from J; bases not matched to a gene: 1. The CDR3 has 11 residues. Per the germline V gene, CDR1 is DFQATT and CDR2 is SNEGSKA (reference sequence). This CDR3 is CSADRAYEQYF. CDR3 sequence (DNA): TGCAGTGCCGACAGGGCCTACGAGCAGTACTTC.

The chain joins TRBV5-6 to TRBJ2-5; 7 positions agree with TRBD2. The CDR3 has 14 amino acids. Germline CDR1 is SGHDT and CDR2 is YYEEEE. J lost 2 bases, V lost 3 bases, and 4 bases had no gene match. The CDR3 region has the DNA TGTGCCAGCAGCTCCCGGCGGGGGCAAGAGACCCAGTACTTC. This sequence encodes CASSSRRGQETQYF.

The chain couples TRBV2 to TRBJ2-2; 8 nucleotides match TRBD1. Germline values: CDR1 SNHLY, CDR2 FYNNEI. The CDR3 length is 18 residues. J gave up 0 bases and V 3 bases, and 9 bases lay outside the gene matches. For the CDR3, the DNA is TGTGCCAGCAGTGATGGGGGACAGGCCGAAGCGAACACCGGGGAGCTGTTTTTT. This gives the protein CASSDGGQAEANTGELFF.

This clone appeared once. The CDR3: CASRDSWNYGYTF. The CDR3, as DNA: TGTGCCAGCAGGGACTCCTGGAACTATGGCTACACCTTC. The chain combines TRBV6-1 with TRBJ1-2; D gene unclear. Germline CDR1 is MNHNS and CDR2 is SASEGT. CDR3 length equals 13 residues. With 6 bases removed from V and 2 bases from J, the gap between germline ends came to 10 bases.